This is a list of T cell receptor beta chains from one sample in a study of blood T cell repertoires in COVID-19. TCRdb's copy holds only in-frame clones and misses some; the assay was immunoSEQ multiplex PCR. The table records roughly 320,000 clones, just under 90% of them present only once. The sample comprised peripheral blood. Receptors were obtained from a woman aged 50 to 65 with COVID-19, enrolled during active disease. Both conserved end residues are part of each CDR3. A D gene is named only where the DNA matches it firmly. Size tells how often a clone was seen (once, few, many) or the class of an expanded clone, and some rows leave it out.

abundance,v_gene,j_gene,d_gene,CDR3nt,CDR3aa
-,TRBV28,TRBJ2-7,-,TGTGCCTGCGACTCGTTTTCCTACGAGCAGTACTTC,CACDSFSYEQYF
-,TRBV30,TRBJ1-3,TRBD1,TGTGCCTGGAGCCTTCCCGGGACAGGGTCTGGAAACACCATATATTTT,CAWSLPGTGSGNTIYF
-,TRBV3-1/TRBV3-2,TRBJ2-1,TRBD2,TGTGCCAGCAGCCAAGGCGGGGGTAACAATGAGCAGTTCTTC,CASSQGGGNNEQFF
-,TRBV19,TRBJ1-2,-,TGTGCCAGTACCCCTGTACAACCGTCTAACTATGGCTACACCTTC,CASTPVQPSNYGYTF
-,TRBV3-1/TRBV3-2,TRBJ2-2,TRBD2,TGTGCCAGCAGCCGGACTAGCGGGAGTGGCGGGGAGCTGTTTTTT,CASSRTSGSGGELFF
-,TRBV4-2,TRBJ2-1,TRBD2,TGTGCCAGCAGCTTCGGAGGGCGGGGGGCTTACAATGAGCAGTTCTTC,CASSFGGRGAYNEQFF
-,TRBV6-5,TRBJ1-1,-,TGTGCCAGCAGCCTCCAACCCGAGAAAGCTTTCTTT,CASSLQPEKAFF
-,TRBV28,TRBJ2-5,-,TGTGCCAGCAGGGCCTTAGAGACCCAGTACTTC,CASRALETQYF
-,TRBV4-2,TRBJ2-5,-,TGTGCCAGCAGCCAAGGGCCCGGGACTGAGCCAGGGACCCAGTACTTC,CASSQGPGTEPGTQYF
-,TRBV4-2,TRBJ2-3,TRBD1,TGTGCCAGCAGCCAAGCGGGGACAGGGGGAGGGACAGATACGCAGTATTTT,CASSQAGTGGGTDTQYF
-,TRBV27,TRBJ1-2,TRBD1,TGTGCCAGCAGGTACACAGGGGCCAACTATGGCTACACCTTC,CASRYTGANYGYTF
medium-sized,TRBV11-3,TRBJ2-2,-,TGTGCCAGCAGCCCGCGAACCCTAGGGCCTAGCGTTGGGGAGCTGTTTTTT,CASSPRTLGPSVGELFF
-,TRBV10-3,TRBJ2-2,TRBD2,TGTGCCATCATGGCGGGAGGGCAGAACACCGGGGAGCTGTTTTTT,CAIMAGGQNTGELFF
once,TRBV5-6,TRBJ2-3,-,TGTGCCAGCAGCCCGGAGGGCGGGAGCACAGATACGCAGTATTTT,CASSPEGGSTDTQYF
few,TRBV10-3,TRBJ2-7,-,TGTGCCATTTCCCCCGTGGTGGGGACTCGCTCCTACGAGCAGTACTTC,CAISPVVGTRSYEQYF
-,TRBV5-8,TRBJ2-2,TRBD1,TGTGCCAGCAGCCACTACGGGACAGGGAGTGCCGGGGAGCTGTTTTTT,CASSHYGTGSAGELFF
-,TRBV18,TRBJ2-3,TRBD1,TGTGCCAGCTCACTTGGACCGGGACAGGGGGAACGGGGTACGCAGTATTTT,CASSLGPGQGERGTQYF
-,TRBV6-1,TRBJ1-3,-,TGTGCCAGCAGTCCTCAGATTGGAAACACCATATATTTT,CASSPQIGNTIYF
-,TRBV5-1,TRBJ1-2,TRBD1,TGCGCCAGCAGCTTGGGCGACAGGGCCGCCTATGGCTACACCTTC,CASSLGDRAAYGYTF
once,TRBV10-2,TRBJ2-7,TRBD1,TGCGCCAGCAGTGAGGGACAGGGGTTATACGAGCAGTACTTC,CASSEGQGLYEQYF
-,TRBV5-4,TRBJ2-3,-,TGTGCCAGCAGCTTGTTACAGGGAAAAGATACGCAGTATTTT,CASSLLQGKDTQYF
-,TRBV11-3,TRBJ2-3,-,TGTGCCAGCAGCTTACAGACTGTGACAGATACGCAGTATTTT,CASSLQTVTDTQYF
once,TRBV7-7,TRBJ2-2,TRBD1,TGTGCTAGCAGCTCGATGCCAGTACGGTCGGGGACAGAGTGGGAAGCCGGGGAGCTGTTTTTT,CASSSMPVRSGTEWEAGELFF
-,TRBV13,TRBJ2-2,-,TGTGCCAGCAGCCGAATAGCCTCAAACACCGGGGAGCTGTTTTTT,CASSRIASNTGELFF
-,TRBV21-1,TRBJ2-1,-,TGTGCCAGCAGCAAAGATGGGCTTGGGGGAGGCGAGCAGTTCTTC,CASSKDGLGGGEQFF
-,TRBV9,TRBJ2-5,TRBD1,TGTGCCAGCAGCGTAGACGGGACAGGGATAGAGACCCAGTACTTC,CASSVDGTGIETQYF
-,TRBV7-2,TRBJ1-4,-,TGTGCCAGCAGCTTACAGCGGGGTACTAATGAAAAACTGTTTTTT,CASSLQRGTNEKLFF
-,TRBV5-1,TRBJ2-5,TRBD1,TGCGCCAGCAGCCCAGGCCCGGGACAGGGTCCGGAGACCCAGTACTTC,CASSPGPGQGPETQYF
-,TRBV28,TRBJ2-5,TRBD2,TGTGCCAGCAGTTCGCTCGGGACTAGCGGCGCTTCGCTGGTGACCCAGTACTTC,CASSSLGTSGASLVTQYF
-,TRBV18,TRBJ2-7,TRBD1,TGTGCCAGCTCACGCTCATCCGGGACAGTCGCCTACGAGCAGTACTTC,CASSRSSGTVAYEQYF
-,TRBV12-3/TRBV12-4,TRBJ2-7,-,TGTGCCAGCAGCACTGCCCCCTTGGACGAGCAGTACTTC,CASSTAPLDEQYF
once,TRBV6-5,TRBJ2-7,TRBD2,TGTGCCAGCGGAGCCTGGACTAGCGGGAGCAACGAGCAGTACTTC,CASGAWTSGSNEQYF
-,TRBV5-8,TRBJ1-2,-,TGTGCCAGCAGTCCCGAGGCCAGGGGCGTACATGGCTACACCTTC,CASSPEARGVHGYTF
-,TRBV18,TRBJ1-1,-,TGTGCCAGCTCACCCCTTCCCGGGTCTGAAGCTTTCTTT,CASSPLPGSEAFF
-,TRBV21-1,TRBJ2-7,-,TGTGCCAGCAGCCAGGGGACCTTC,CASSQGTF
-,TRBV5-6,TRBJ2-5,TRBD2,TGTGCCAGCAGCTTGGCCGTTCTAGCGGGGGGCCAAGAGACCCAGTACTTC,CASSLAVLAGGQETQYF
-,TRBV7-2,TRBJ1-5,-,TGTGCCAGCAGCTCATACAGGGGCAATCAGCCCCAGCATTTT,CASSSYRGNQPQHF
-,TRBV5-4,TRBJ2-3,-,TGTGCCAGCAGCCGGTCAGATACGCAGTATTTT,CASSRSDTQYF
once,TRBV6-5,TRBJ1-2,TRBD1,TGTGCCAGCAGGGGGACAGGGCTTAACTATGGCTACACCTTC,CASRGTGLNYGYTF
-,TRBV7-6,TRBJ2-5,TRBD2,TGTGCCAGCAGCTTAAATAGCGGGAGGGCCCTGGAGACCCAGTACTTC,CASSLNSGRALETQYF
-,TRBV28,TRBJ2-3,TRBD2,TGTGCCAGCAGTTTATGGCTAGCGGGTGGCACAGATACGCAGTATTTT,CASSLWLAGGTDTQYF